The 16 T cell receptor beta chains presented below share a single source sample, sequenced in a study of spatial heterogeneity in lung cancer. Time point denoted: sample taken at primary tumor resection. TCRs were sequenced from unsorted whole RNA of tumor, nontumor lung or PBMC. TCRdb redid the calling of the 5' RACE reads with MiXCR, one entry per CDR3 protein. There are some 53,000 distinct CDR3 sequences in the sample; under 7.5% occur only once, and less than 3.5% lies in the top ten. The sequencing here drew on PBMCs, taken at surgery. These receptors all come from a female donor with early-stage non-small cell lung cancer.

This clonotype was picked up many times. The chain joins TRBV5-1 to TRBJ2-7; D is unclear. Trimming left V 4 bases short and J 6 bases short, with 14 bases between. Germline loops: CDR1 SGHRS, CDR2 YFSETQ. This CDR3 has 13 amino acids. CDR3 region: CASSAARRTEQYF. The CDR3 DNA follows: TGCGCCAGCAGCGCCGCCAGGAGAACCGAGCAGTACTTC.

The chain is built from TRBV9 and TRBJ2-3, with TRBD2 matching 9 bases. CDR3 length: 16 residues. With 3 bases clipped from V and 4 bases from J, the junction kept 9 bases outside the gene matches. CDR1 and CDR2 (germline): SGDLS, YYNGEE. CDR3: CASSGLAGAMADTQYF. CDR3 bases: TGTGCCAGCAGCGGCTTAGCGGGGGCTATGGCAGATACGCAGTATTTT.

Concerning this clonotype: A much larger clone sits a single nucleotide away, making a read error possible. The V gene is TRBV5-1, the J gene TRBJ2-2, with TRBD1 matching 9 bases. CDR1 SGHRS and CDR2 YFSETQ come from the germline V gene. The CDR3 has 21 amino acids. CDR3 sequence reads: CASSISPRDRVRFWDTGELLF. The CDR3 nucleotides are TGCGCCAGCAGCATCTCCCCCCGGGACAGGGTCCGATTTTGGGACACCGGGGAGCTGCTTTTT.

The chain links TRBV6-2 or TRBV6-3 to TRBJ2-3; D may be TRBD1 (5 bases). V was shortened by 7 bases and J by 3 bases, with 14 bases between the two germline ends. This CDR3 is built from 14 residues. Germline CDR1 reads MNHEY; CDR2 reads SVGEGT. CDR3 sequence: CASMSGHGTDTQYF. The CDR3 bases are TGTGCCAGCATGTCCGGACACGGAACAGATACGCAGTATTTT.

This clonotype has more than one count but fewer than ten. The chain employs TRBV7-6 and TRBJ1-1; perhaps TRBD1 as D (5 bases). The V gene lost 7 bases and the J gene lost 7 bases, with 16 bases spanning the gap. CDR3 size: 13 residues. Germline CDR1 SGHVS, CDR2 FNYEAQ. DNA of the CDR3: TGTGCCAGCACCAGAATCCTGAGGGGTGAAGCTTTCTTT. Its protein is CASTRILRGEAFF.

This clonotype was seen a few times. This CDR3 is CASSNRGGSTDTQYF. Here the CDR3 DNA reads TGTGCCAGCAGTAACAGGGGTGGTAGCACAGATACGCAGTATTTT. This chain uses TRBV2 with TRBJ2-3; TRBD1 agrees at 7 bases. The ends lost 5 bases at V and 0 bases at J; junction bases unmatched: 5. The CDR3 spans 15 residues. Germline V lookup: CDR1 SNHLY, CDR2 FYNNEI.

At least ten counts were recorded for this clonotype. The J gene is TRBJ1-4, the V gene TRBV5-5; 7 bases fit TRBD1. V lost 5 bases, J lost 7 bases, and 11 bases stayed unmatched. Germline assignment: CDR1 SGHKS and CDR2 YYEKEE (reference sequence). The CDR3 has 15 amino acids. CDR3 DNA sequence: TGTGCCAGCAGGGAACGACAGGGCCTCGGTGAAAAACTGTTTTTT. It codes for CASRERQGLGEKLFF.

The table lists this clonotype with many counts. This chain connects TRBV7-6 to TRBJ2-7; 8 bases line up with TRBD1. The trim removed 3 bases at V and 3 bases at J, leaving 4 bases unmatched. Per the germline V gene, CDR1 is SGHVS and CDR2 is FNYEAQ. The CDR3 has 14 residues. The CDR3 sequence is CASSLQGASYEQYF. In nucleotides, the CDR3 is TGTGCCAGCAGCTTGCAGGGGGCTAGCTACGAGCAGTACTTC.

This clonotype was seen at least ten times. CDR3 region: CASSWTGESEQYF. The CDR3 DNA reads TGTGCCAGCAGTTGGACAGGGGAAAGCGAGCAGTACTTC. The chain is built from TRBV11-2 and TRBJ2-7; TRBD1 agrees at 9 bases. The CDR3 has 13 residues. V was pared by 6 bases and J by 6 bases, with 6 bases of the junction left unmatched. In germline, CDR1 is SGHAT, CDR2 FQNNGV.

The chain joins TRBV30 to TRBJ2-3; TRBD1 might be the D (6 bases). Deletions cut 2 bases from V and 5 bases from J, with 17 bases between. The CDR3 is 15 amino acids. Per germline, CDR1 GTSNPN and CDR2 SVGIG (reference sequence). CDR3 protein: CAWSPHLTGKDTQYF. DNA for the CDR3: TGTGCCTGGAGTCCCCACCTCACAGGGAAAGATACGCAGTATTTT.

The sample holds many counts of this clonotype. This chain links TRBV9 with TRBJ1-1; 7 bases line up with TRBD1. The germline CDR1 and CDR2 sequences are SGDLS and YYNGEE. V shed 3 bases, J shed 1 base, and the junction held 9 bases outside the gene matches. The CDR3 is 16 residues long. The CDR3 loop is CASSARWGTENTEAFF. DNA for the CDR3: TGTGCCAGCAGCGCGCGCTGGGGGACAGAGAACACTGAAGCTTTCTTT. Filled out from reference TRBV9 and TRBJ1-1, the complete variable domain reads DSGVTQTPKHLITATGQRVTLRCSPRSGDLSVYWYQQSLDQGLQFLIQYYNGEERAKGNILERFSAQQFPDLHSELNLSSLELGDSALYFCASSARWGTENTEAFFGQGTRLTVV.

This clonotype is labeled as medium-sized (0.01 to 0.1%). The rearrangement joins TRBV7-8 to TRBJ2-5, with no clear D. V lost 4 bases and J 5 bases, leaving 5 bases between the germline ends. The CDR3 totals 11 residues. Germline V gene lookup returns CDR1 SGHVS and CDR2 FQNEAQ. The CDR3: CASSSRETQYF. CDR3 DNA sequence: TGTGCCAGCAGCTCCCGGGAGACCCAGTACTTC.

This clonotype has at least ten counts. This sequence joins TRBV15 and TRBJ1-2; D uncertain. Trimming cost V 5 bases and J 4 bases, with 23 bases left between them. The germline V gene encodes CDR1 LNHNV and CDR2 YYDKDF (reference sequence). This CDR3 has 17 amino acids. The CDR3 region has the DNA TGTGCCACCAGCTCGAGACCCCCCGGGAGACCTCCCTATGGCTACACCTTC. It translates to CATSSRPPGRPPYGYTF.

V and J are TRBV7-8 and TRBJ1-5, with D unresolved. This CDR3 is built from 15 residues. V was clipped by 1 base and J by 3 bases, with 10 bases between them. Per the germline V gene, CDR1 is SGHVS and CDR2 is FQNEAQ. CDR3 nucleotides: TGTGCCAGCAGCTTAGGTCCCAGCCCCAATCAGCCCCAGCATTTT. Amino acid sequence: CASSLGPSPNQPQHF.

This clonotype has at least ten counts. The chain recombines TRBV7-2 with TRBJ2-4; D uncertain. The CDR3 is 13 amino acids. The germline V and J ends were trimmed by 0 bases and 15 bases, with 15 bases remaining between them. Germline V gives CDR1 SGHTA, CDR2 FQGNSA. This chain's CDR3 is CASSLAPGRLAYF. The CDR3 bases are TGTGCCAGCAGCTTAGCTCCGGGTCGCCTGGCGTACTTC.

This clonotype was detected only a few times. CDR3 protein: CATSRRVAQETQYF. CDR3 bases: TGTGCCACCAGCAGGCGAGTAGCCCAAGAGACCCAGTACTTC. J is TRBJ2-5 and V is TRBV15; D call uncertain. V lost 3 bases, J lost 1 base, and 9 bases lay in between. Germline CDR1 and CDR2: LNHNV and YYDKDF (reference sequence). The CDR3 sequence is 14 residues long. The whole variable domain, remainder taken from reference TRBV15 and TRBJ2-5, is DAMVIQNPRYQVTQFGKPVTLSCSQTLNHNVMYWYQQKSSQAPKLLFHYYDKDFNNEADTPDNFQSRRPNTSFCFLDIRSPGLGDTAMYLCATSRRVAQETQYFGPGTRLLVL.